Following are 28 T cell receptor beta chains from one sample sequenced in a study of human T cells and chemical hapten exposure. TCRdb passed the RACE reads through MiXCR, listing each CDR3 protein once. The data contain under 150,000 distinct CDR3 sequences, 9.5% to 13% of them singletons. Time point described: patch test 1, 2 weeks after DPC sensitization. Noted treatment: therapeutic diphenylcyclopropenone sensitization with weekly scalp DPC. Source: whole blood, taken in connection with sensitization to the hapten diphenylcyclopropenone (DPC). The source of these receptors is a woman aged 50 to 60 with alopecia areata. Some clones in this sample may be carry-over from other donors' samples.

This clonotype was seen at least ten times. V and J are TRBV6-5 and TRBJ2-1; no reliable D call. With 0 bases removed from V and 6 bases from J, the gap between germline ends came to 15 bases. This CDR3 has 16 residues. Germline loops: CDR1 MNHEY, CDR2 SVGAGI. The CDR3 DNA reads as TGTGCCAGCAGTTACTCGAAGGTGGTAGGAATCAATGAGCAGTTCTTC. This gives the protein CASSYSKVVGINEQFF.

The sample holds a few counts of this clonotype. The V and J genes are TRBV7-9 and TRBJ1-1; D uncertain. V lost 3 bases to trimming and J lost 0 bases, with 8 bases between them. Germline V gene sequence: CDR1 SEHNR, CDR2 FQNEAQ (reference sequence). CDR3 length: 14 amino acids. The DNA of the CDR3 is TGTGCCAGCAGCTTGAGTACTATGAACACTGAAGCTTTCTTT. The encoded protein is CASSLSTMNTEAFF.

V is TRBV4-1 and J is TRBJ2-1; the D call may be TRBD1 or TRBD2 (6 bases each). CDR3 size: 17 residues. Trimming pared 0 bases from V and 5 bases from J, leaving 17 bases between. Germline V gives CDR1 MGHRA, CDR2 YSYEKL. CDR3 sequence (DNA): TGCGCCAGCAGCCAAGAGCTCTGGGGGGCCACCCACAATGAGCAGTTCTTC. Its translation: CASSQELWGATHNEQFF.

CDR3 DNA sequence: TGCAGTGCTAGGAGGGTTGGAGACAATCAGCCCCAGCATTTT. Translating gives CSARRVGDNQPQHF. The rearrangement joins TRBV20-1 to TRBJ1-5; D gene ambiguous. Germline CDR1 DFQATT, CDR2 SNEGSKA (reference sequence). The CDR3 totals 14 residues. The V and J ends lost 3 bases and 3 bases respectively, with 12 bases between them.

This clonotype was detected a few times. The chain joins TRBV5-1 to TRBJ2-1; 12 positions agree with TRBD2. The V segment lost 0 bases and the J segment 9 bases; nucleotides outside the gene matches: 7. Germline V gives CDR1 SGHRS, CDR2 YFSETQ. This CDR3 contains 16 residues. CDR3 bases: TGCGCCAGCAGCTTGGCCCTAGCGGGAGGGTCAGGTGAGCAGTTCTTC. Residues: CASSLALAGGSGEQFF.

This clonotype was picked up many times. The genes are TRBV7-2 and TRBJ2-3, with 7 nucleotides matching TRBD2. The CDR3 runs 15 residues. The ends lost 8 bases at V and 7 bases at J; junction bases unmatched: 15. Germline-derived CDR1 and CDR2 are SGHTA and FQGNSA. Here the CDR3 reads CASGPLMSSGHTQYF. CDR3 nucleotide sequence: TGTGCCAGCGGCCCTCTAATGAGTAGCGGGCATACGCAGTATTTT.

This clonotype has a count of ten or more. J is TRBJ1-6 and V is TRBV5-6; tentatively, D is TRBD1 (5 bases). Germline loops: CDR1 SGHDT, CDR2 YYEEEE. V lost 2 bases to trimming and J lost 7 bases, with 7 bases between them. This CDR3 contains 13 residues. The CDR3 sequence is CASSFQGNSPLHF. The CDR3 coding sequence is TGTGCCAGCAGCTTCCAGGGCAATTCACCCCTCCACTTT.

This clonotype was counted many times. The chain has TRBV28 and TRBJ1-1; D gene unclear. Germline V lookup: CDR1 MDHEN, CDR2 SYDVKM. V gave up 8 bases and J gave up 0 bases, with 10 bases separating them. The length of the CDR3 is 13 residues. The CDR3 protein is CASRSELNTEAFF. The CDR3 nucleotides are TGTGCCAGCCGATCCGAGTTGAACACTGAAGCTTTCTTT. Combining the CDR3 with reference TRBV28 and TRBJ1-1 gives the whole variable domain DVKVTQSSRYLVKRTGEKVFLECVQDMDHENMFWYRQDPGLGLRLIYFSYDVKMKEKGDIPEGYSVSREKKERFSLILESASTNQTSMYLCASRSELNTEAFFGQGTRLTVV.

V usage is TRBV29-1 and J usage is TRBJ2-7, with 8 bases lining up with TRBD1. The junction had 14 bases not matched to a gene; V was cut back by 6 bases and J by 4 bases. The CDR3 runs to 15 residues. CDR1 is SQVTM and CDR2 is ANQGSEA in the germline V gene. DNA for the CDR3: TGCAGCGTCGCCCCTACGACAGGGGATGCTTACGAGCAGTACTTC. This translates into CSVAPTTGDAYEQYF.

This clonotype was counted between two and nine times. The chain joins TRBV11-3 to TRBJ2-1; D gene ambiguous. The CDR3 loop spans 12 amino acids. Trimming removed 0 bases at V and 6 bases at J, with 3 bases between. Per germline, CDR1 SGHNT and CDR2 YENEEA. The CDR3 reads CASSLDSNEQFF. The DNA for the CDR3 is TGTGCCAGCAGCTTAGACAGCAATGAGCAGTTCTTC.

This chain connects TRBV20-1 to TRBJ1-4; 8 positions match TRBD1. CDR1 DFQATT and CDR2 SNEGSKA come from the germline V gene (reference sequence). The CDR3 runs 14 residues. CDR3 nucleotides: TGCAGCGCCACCGGACAGGGCTCTAATGAAAAACTGTTTTTT. Translating gives CSATGQGSNEKLFF.

This sequence joins TRBV18 and TRBJ2-7; D ambiguous. V dropped 6 bases and J dropped 0 bases, with 15 bases sitting between them. This CDR3 is built from 15 residues. The germline V gene encodes CDR1 KGHSH and CDR2 LQKENI. CDR3 in amino acids: CASSPTAFLSYEQYF. CDR3 coding DNA: TGTGCCAGCTCGCCTACAGCATTCCTCTCCTACGAGCAGTACTTC.

This clonotype occurred many times. This chain connects TRBV6-2 or TRBV6-3 to TRBJ1-1; D might be TRBD1 (5 bases). Germline V gene lookup returns CDR1 MNHEY and CDR2 SVGEGT. V dropped 4 bases and J dropped 0 bases, with 9 bases sitting between them. The CDR3 is made up of 14 amino acids. CDR3 DNA: TGTGCCAGCAGTTCACAGGTCATGAACACTGAAGCTTTCTTT. As protein: CASSSQVMNTEAFF.

The gene calls are TRBV20-1 and TRBJ2-3; 7 nucleotides match TRBD2. Trimming removed 0 bases from V and 2 bases from J; junction bases left unmatched: 5. The CDR3 is 15 residues long. Germline assignment: CDR1 DFQATT and CDR2 SNEGSKA (reference sequence). The CDR3 DNA reads TGCAGTGCTAGAGATCCCGGGACTAACACAGATACGCAGTATTTT. This codes for CSARDPGTNTDTQYF.

This clonotype was found many times. CDR3 protein: CAISVTETGPYEQYF. The DNA of the CDR3 is TGTGCCATCTCAGTGACGGAGACAGGCCCTTACGAGCAGTACTTC. This rearrangement joins TRBV10-3 to TRBJ2-7, with D possibly being TRBD1 (6 bases). Germline V gene sequence: CDR1 ENHRY, CDR2 SYGVKD. CDR3 size: 15 residues. Trimming took 8 bases from V and 4 from J, leaving 21 bases between them.

This clonotype was detected only a few times. This chain links TRBV12-3 or TRBV12-4 with TRBJ2-7, with D perhaps matching TRBD1 or TRBD2 (5 bases each). V lost 3 bases and J lost 6, with 9 bases in between. The CDR3 contains 12 residues. CDR3 coding DNA: TGTGCCAGCAGTTTTAGAGGGGCCGAGCAGTACTTC. This codes for CASSFRGAEQYF.

The chain couples TRBV28 to TRBJ2-7, with 11 nucleotides matching TRBD1. The V segment lost 7 bases and the J segment 8 bases; nucleotides outside the gene matches: 13. The CDR3 runs to 15 residues. Germline V gives CDR1 MDHEN, CDR2 SYDVKM. In nucleotides, the CDR3 is TGTGCCAGCACCACGACCGGGACAGGGGGGGTCAAGCAGTACTTC. This gives the protein CASTTTGTGGVKQYF.

This clonotype was picked up a small number of times. The chain couples TRBV2 to TRBJ1-1; D not certain. The CDR3 has 15 residues. CDR1 is SNHLY, CDR2 FYNNEI, per germline. Trimming stripped 2 bases from V and 5 bases from J, with 15 bases between. This CDR3 is CASSEYGGQRTEAFF. The CDR3 nucleotides read TGTGCCAGCAGTGAATATGGCGGGCAGAGGACTGAAGCTTTCTTT.

This clonotype was observed a handful of times. The chain combines TRBV4-1 with TRBJ1-2; no reliable D call. CDR1 and CDR2 from the germline V gene are MGHRA and YSYEKL. V lost 1 base to trimming and J lost 2 bases, with 8 bases between them. The CDR3 runs to 14 residues. CDR3 sequence: CASSQVPANYGYTF. In DNA form, the CDR3 reads TGCGCCAGCAGCCAAGTCCCCGCCAACTATGGCTACACCTTC.

This clonotype was detected only a few times. Here the CDR3 DNA reads TGTGCCACCATTGGGACCGACAAGGGCTACACCTTC. Amino acids: CATIGTDKGYTF. The gene calls are TRBV28 and TRBJ1-2; maybe TRBD1 (5 bases). Germline V CDR1 and CDR2: MDHEN, SYDVKM. The V end was cut by 10 bases, the J end by 8 bases, with 17 bases between. The CDR3 runs 12 residues.

This clonotype occurred many times. The chain combines TRBV7-2 with TRBJ2-3, with 14 bases aligning to TRBD2. This CDR3 is built from 15 residues. Germline CDR1 is SGHTA and CDR2 is FQGNSA. With V trimmed by 5 bases and J by 4 bases, 2 bases remained unmatched. The CDR3 nucleotides are TGTGCCAGCAGCAGACTAGCGGGAGGGTCAGATACGCAGTATTTT. It specifies CASSRLAGGSDTQYF.

The CDR3 reads CASSIKGDTEAFF. Written as DNA, the CDR3 is TGTGCCAGCAGCATAAAAGGTGACACTGAAGCTTTCTTT. V and J are TRBV2 and TRBJ1-1, with unresolved D. Trimming removed 6 bases at V and 3 bases at J, with 11 bases between. CDR1 and CDR2 from the germline V gene are SNHLY and FYNNEI. The CDR3 loop spans 13 amino acids.

This clonotype was counted between two and nine times. The J gene is TRBJ2-3, the V gene TRBV7-6; tentative D call: TRBD2 (5 bases). V lost 0 bases and J 8 bases, leaving 12 bases between the germline ends. Per the germline V gene, CDR1 is SGHVS and CDR2 is FNYEAQ. This CDR3 spans 14 amino acids. This CDR3 reads CASSLAGDHSTQYF. CDR3 DNA sequence: TGTGCCAGCAGCTTAGCGGGAGACCATAGTACGCAGTATTTT. Based on the CDR3 plus reference TRBV7-6 and TRBJ2-3, the full variable domain is GAGVSQSPRYKVTKRGQDVALRCDPISGHVSLYWYRQALGQGPEFLTYFNYEAQQDKSGLPNDRFSAERPEGSISTLTIQRTEQRDSAMYRCASSLAGDHSTQYFGPGTRLTVL.

The chain is built from TRBV11-3 and TRBJ2-2; possibly TRBD1 for D (5 bases). V gave up 5 bases and J gave up 4 bases, with 14 bases separating them. This CDR3 spans 15 amino acids. Germline loops: CDR1 SGHNT, CDR2 YENEEA. CDR3 in DNA: TGTGCCAGCAGCCCGCAGGGTGCGTCCACCGGGGAGCTGTTTTTT. Translation: CASSPQGASTGELFF.

The chain links TRBV28 to TRBJ2-2; TRBD1 matches 7 bases. The CDR3 totals 16 residues. V was pared by 7 bases and J by 4 bases, with 12 bases of the junction left unmatched. CDR1 and CDR2 from the germline V gene are MDHEN and SYDVKM. The CDR3: CASKGSGTAGTGELFF. The DNA for the CDR3 is TGTGCCAGCAAAGGGTCAGGGACAGCTGGCACCGGGGAGCTGTTTTTT.

The rearrangement joins TRBV20-1 to TRBJ1-1, with D hard to call. The CDR3 covers 16 residues. Germline lookup yields CDR1 DFQATT and CDR2 SNEGSKA (reference sequence). V was cut by 0 bases and J by 0 bases, with 14 bases left in between. The CDR3 protein is CSARDRVRTMNTEAFF. CDR3 in DNA: TGCAGTGCTAGAGATCGGGTCAGGACCATGAACACTGAAGCTTTCTTT.

This clonotype was observed a handful of times. This chain's CDR3 is CASRPRQGTTGELFF. CDR3 DNA: TGTGCCAGCAGGCCCCGACAGGGGACCACCGGGGAGCTGTTTTTT. The chain employs TRBV7-2 and TRBJ2-2; 8 bases align to TRBD1. This CDR3 spans 15 amino acids. After removal of 6 bases from V and 4 bases from J, the junction contained 7 bases not matched to a gene. Germline CDR1 is SGHTA and CDR2 is FQGNSA.

This clonotype appeared a few times. The gene calls are TRBV12-3 or TRBV12-4 and TRBJ1-6; no firm D call. The CDR3 has 15 residues. V was pared by 0 bases and J by 8 bases, with 11 bases between. The CDR3 region has the DNA TGTGCCAGCAGTTTAGCCCCAATATCCGATTCACCCCTCCACTTT. It is translated as CASSLAPISDSPLHF.